This TCR beta chain emerged from a study of beta chain features in type 1 diabetes. This clone has a handful of counts. The antigen is undetermined. Purities over 95% were achieved in all sorted populations. Study-level points and caveats: Naive, central memory and regulatory TCRB repertoires appeared more similar among patients than healthy donors. In type 1 diabetes patients, VDJ junctions had fewer insertions; deletions at these junctions were more frequent. In all four CD4+ subsets, TCRB CDR3 length was significantly, moderately reduced in type 1 diabetes.

Reverse transcribing all isolated RNA meant expressed TCRB transcripts were sequenced. Profiled with immunoSEQ multiplex PCR; TCRdb holds only in-frame clones, not every one. The sample has a few hundred thousand clones; less than 30% are singletons. The CDR3 is 18 amino acids. With V trimmed by 5 bases and J by 6 bases, 17 bases remained unmatched. CDR1 is MDHEN and CDR2 is SYDVKM in the germline V gene. The sample comprised naive CD4+ T cells from blood. The rearrangement uses TRBV28 and TRBJ2-7; TRBD2 aligns across 12 bases. This receptor was taken from a woman in her 30s with type 1 diabetes. In DNA, the CDR3 is TGTGCCAGCAGTCTTGACTCCCCCCCTAGCGGGAGGGAGGGCGAGCAGTACTTC. Its translation is CASSLDSPPSGREGEQYF.